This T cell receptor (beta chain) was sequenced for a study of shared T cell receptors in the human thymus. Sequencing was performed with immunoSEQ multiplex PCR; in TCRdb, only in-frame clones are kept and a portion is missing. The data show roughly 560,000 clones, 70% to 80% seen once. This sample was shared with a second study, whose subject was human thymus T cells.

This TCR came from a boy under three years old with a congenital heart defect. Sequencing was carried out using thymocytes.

The CDR3 here is CASSEARQGASNEQFF. In DNA, the CDR3 is TGTGCCAGCAGTGAAGCTAGGCAGGGGGCGAGCAATGAGCAGTTCTTC. The gene calls are TRBV6-1 and TRBJ2-1; 8 nucleotides line up with TRBD1. Germline trimming cut 0 bases from V and 6 bases from J; bases unmatched to any gene: 7. The CDR3 sequence is 16 residues long. CDR1 is MNHNS and CDR2 is SASEGT in the germline V gene.